This TCR beta chain was recovered during a study of shared clonotypes between healthy human individuals. Study conclusions and caveats: Rarefaction analysis demonstrated incomplete sorted-subset sequencing notwithstanding large depth. It was expected that sequencing depth would affect clonotype sharing among donors. Among non-shared clonotypes, generation probabilities were lower than among those shared by all four donors.

Germline V gene lookup returns CDR1 MGHDK and CDR2 SYGVNS. CDR3 length: 16 amino acids. V shed 2 bases and J shed 5 bases, with 15 bases lying between them. Profiling relied on immunoSEQ multiplex PCR, and the TCRdb table lists in-frame clones only, not all of them. Counted here are some 700,000 clones, 90% occurring once; the ten biggest clones make up more than 30%. As to this clone: The antigen remains undetermined.

The source material was memory CD8+ T cells from PBMCs. Subset denoted: CD45RO+ cells pooled with CCR7-negative TemRA cells. V gene TRBV25-1 combines with J gene TRBJ2-2, with D possibly matching TRBD2 (5 bases). This clonotype was obtained from a man aged 18 to 35 in good health. Some clones in this sample may be carry-over from other donors' samples. CDR3 nucleotide sequence: TGTGCCAGCAGTGAACCTCCGGGGTTAAGGACCGGGGAGCTGTTTTTT. This gives the protein CASSEPPGLRTGELFF.